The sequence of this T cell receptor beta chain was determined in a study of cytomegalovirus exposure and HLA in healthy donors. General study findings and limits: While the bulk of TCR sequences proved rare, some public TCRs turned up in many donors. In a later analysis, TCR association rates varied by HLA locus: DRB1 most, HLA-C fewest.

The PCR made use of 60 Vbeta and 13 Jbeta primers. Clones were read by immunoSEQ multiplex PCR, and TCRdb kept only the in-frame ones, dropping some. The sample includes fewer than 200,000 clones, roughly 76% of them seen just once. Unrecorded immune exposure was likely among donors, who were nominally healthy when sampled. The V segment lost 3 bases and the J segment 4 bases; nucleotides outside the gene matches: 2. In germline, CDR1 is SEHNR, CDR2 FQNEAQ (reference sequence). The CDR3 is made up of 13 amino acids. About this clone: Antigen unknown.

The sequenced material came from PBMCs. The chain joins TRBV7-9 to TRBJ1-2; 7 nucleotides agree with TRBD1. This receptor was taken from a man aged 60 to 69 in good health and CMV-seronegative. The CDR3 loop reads CASSLTGSYGYTF. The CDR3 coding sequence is TGTGCCAGCAGCTTGACAGGGAGCTATGGCTACACCTTC.